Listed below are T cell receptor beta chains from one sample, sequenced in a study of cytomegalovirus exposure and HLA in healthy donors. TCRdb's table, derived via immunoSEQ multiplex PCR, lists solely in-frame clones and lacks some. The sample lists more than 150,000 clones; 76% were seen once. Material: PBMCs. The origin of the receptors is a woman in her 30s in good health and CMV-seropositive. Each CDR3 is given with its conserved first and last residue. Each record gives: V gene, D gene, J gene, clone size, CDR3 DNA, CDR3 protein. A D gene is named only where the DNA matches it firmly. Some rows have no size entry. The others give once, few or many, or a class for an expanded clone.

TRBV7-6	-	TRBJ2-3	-	TGTGCCAGCAGCTTAGCAGCCCCGCTCAATACGCAGTATTTT	CASSLAAPLNTQYF
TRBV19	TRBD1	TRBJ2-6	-	TGTGCCACTCTAAAGTGGGGACAGACCTCCCCTGGGGCCAACGTCCTGACTTTC	CATLKWGQTSPGANVLTF
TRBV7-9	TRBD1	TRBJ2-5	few	TGTGCCAGCAGCCTGAGGGGACAGGGCCTTGAGACCCAGTACTTC	CASSLRGQGLETQYF
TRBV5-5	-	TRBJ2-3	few	TGTGCCAGCAGCTCGACAGATTCTAGCACAGATACGCAGTATTTT	CASSSTDSSTDTQYF
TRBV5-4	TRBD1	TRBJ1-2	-	TGTGCCAGCAGCTTGGGGGGGACAGGAATCTCTTATGGCTACACCTTC	CASSLGGTGISYGYTF
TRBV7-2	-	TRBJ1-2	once	TGTGCCATAGGGGGAGATAACTATGGCTACACCTTC	CAIGGDNYGYTF
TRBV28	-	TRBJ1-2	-	TGTGCCAGCAGTTTGGCCGGGAGCTATGGCTACACCTTC	CASSLAGSYGYTF
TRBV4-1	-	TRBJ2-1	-	TGCGCCAGCAGCCACCTTCGGGCGGGGGCGGGTGAGCAGTTCTTC	CASSHLRAGAGEQFF
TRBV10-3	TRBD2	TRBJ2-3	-	TGTGCCATCGGTGGACTAGCGGGGGCCCCAAGCACAGATACGCAGTATTTT	CAIGGLAGAPSTDTQYF
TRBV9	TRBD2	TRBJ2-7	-	TGTGTCGGGGGGGACGGGGCCTACGAGCAGTACTTC	CVGGDGAYEQYF
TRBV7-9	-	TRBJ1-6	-	TGTGCCAGCAGCCAGTCCTCGGGGGGCGGATCACCCCTCCACTTT	CASSQSSGGGSPLHF
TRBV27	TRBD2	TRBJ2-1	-	TGTGCCAGCAGTTTACTGGGACTAGATCGCTCGGGGCAGTTCTTC	CASSLLGLDRSGQFF
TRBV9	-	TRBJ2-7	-	TGTGCCAGCAGCTCCCTGGACAAGCCCTACGAGCAGTACTTC	CASSSLDKPYEQYF
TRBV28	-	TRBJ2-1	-	TGTGCCAGCAGTTCCTACCCTACCGGGATCTACAATGAGCAGTTCTTC	CASSSYPTGIYNEQFF
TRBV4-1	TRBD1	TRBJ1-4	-	TGCGCCAGCAGCCAATCCAGGGGGCTACGGGAAAAACTGTTTTTT	CASSQSRGLREKLFF
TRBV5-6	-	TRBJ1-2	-	TGTGCCAGCAGCTTGCCATCGGGAGGGGGCTACACCTTC	CASSLPSGGGYTF
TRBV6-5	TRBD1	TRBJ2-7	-	TGTGCCAGCAGTTACACGGGACAGGGACCCTACGAGCAGTACTTC	CASSYTGQGPYEQYF
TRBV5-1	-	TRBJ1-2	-	TGCGCCAGCAGAGGCCTCGGAGGTAACTATGGCTACACCTTC	CASRGLGGNYGYTF
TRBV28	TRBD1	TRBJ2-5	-	TGTGCCAGCAGTTTAGACAGGGATGTTGTCTGGGAGACCCAGTACTTC	CASSLDRDVVWETQYF
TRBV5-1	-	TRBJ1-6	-	TGCGCCAGCAGGGCCGGAGAAGGTTCACCCCTCCACTTT	CASRAGEGSPLHF
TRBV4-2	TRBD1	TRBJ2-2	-	TGTGCCAGCAGCCAATCCTTCGACAGGGACACCGGGGAGCTGTTTTTT	CASSQSFDRDTGELFF
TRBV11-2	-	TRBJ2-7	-	TGTGCCAGCTCTCCCTCCTCCTACGAGCAGTACTTC	CASSPSSYEQYF